The 15 T cell receptor beta chains presented below share a single source sample, sequenced in a study of T-cell memory formation after mild COVID-19. MiXCR, applied by TCRdb to the 5' RACE reads, yields one record per CDR3 protein. Of about 290,000 distinct CDR3 sequences in the sample, 18% were seen once. Input material: PBMCs or a T cell subset sorted from them (not recorded which). These receptors were collected from a man between 18 and 29 years old who had mild COVID-19 (a few samples of this study predate the infection). Cell type and time point are not known.

In this sample, this clonotype turned up a few times. The V call is TRBV5-1, the J call TRBJ2-5, with D tentatively TRBD2 (5 bases). The CDR3 is made up of 16 amino acids. Trimming shortened V by 4 bases and J by 5 bases, and 21 bases separated the two germline ends. Germline V gives CDR1 SGHRS, CDR2 YFSETQ. CDR3 sequence reads: CASSSSGSREGETQYF. CDR3 nucleotide sequence: TGCGCCAGCAGCAGTTCCGGGTCCCGGGAAGGGGAGACCCAGTACTTC.

This sequence joins TRBV6-5 and TRBJ2-5; 9 bases are shared with TRBD1. This CDR3 has 14 residues. Germline V lookup: CDR1 MNHEY, CDR2 SVGAGI. Trimming took 5 bases from V and 5 from J; bases not matched to a gene: 6. The CDR3 here is CASSRTGEMETQYF. In DNA form, the CDR3 reads TGTGCCAGCAGTAGGACAGGGGAGATGGAGACCCAGTACTTC.

V usage is TRBV18 and J usage is TRBJ2-2, with 9 nucleotides matching TRBD1. Germline V gene lookup returns CDR1 KGHSH and CDR2 LQKENI. V trimming: 3 bases; J trimming: 8 bases; junction bases outside the gene matches: 4. The CDR3 has 14 residues. CDR3 bases: TGTGCCAGCTCACCGTGGACAGGGGAAGGGGAGCTGTTTTTT. It codes for CASSPWTGEGELFF.

This clonotype was found a few times. The chain has TRBV7-8 and TRBJ2-2; D perhaps matches TRBD1 (5 bases). The length of the CDR3 is 14 residues. V was pared by 3 bases and J by 9 bases, with 14 bases between. The V gene's germline CDR1 is SGHVS and CDR2 FQNEAQ. Here the CDR3 DNA reads TGTGCCAGCAGCTTTACAGGCCGAACGCGGGAGCTGTTTTTT. Amino acid sequence: CASSFTGRTRELFF.

The chain carries TRBV2 and TRBJ1-5; 8 positions match TRBD1. There are 15 residues in the CDR3. J gave up 3 bases and V 5 bases, and 6 bases lay outside the gene matches. CDR1 is SNHLY and CDR2 is FYNNEI in the germline V gene. DNA of the CDR3: TGTGCCAGCAGTTCCCGACAGGGGAACAATCAGCCCCAGCATTTT. Residues: CASSSRQGNNQPQHF.

This clonotype appeared many times. This chain uses TRBV5-1 with TRBJ2-4, with 10 bases identical to TRBD1. Trimming at V came to 4 bases and at J to 9 bases, leaving 7 bases not matched to a gene. The CDR3 is 14 residues long. Germline CDR1 is SGHRS and CDR2 is YFSETQ. This CDR3 reads CASSPTGGYSIQYF. The CDR3 DNA reads as TGCGCCAGCAGCCCGACAGGGGGCTATAGCATTCAGTACTTC.

This chain connects TRBV7-9 to TRBJ2-1; D is possibly TRBD2 (6 bases). Germline values: CDR1 SEHNR, CDR2 FQNEAQ (reference sequence). CDR3 size: 14 residues. The V gene lost 2 bases and the J gene lost 2 bases, with 7 bases spanning the gap. The chain's CDR3 is CASSLWGAYNEQFF. CDR3 coding DNA: TGTGCCAGCAGCTTATGGGGGGCCTACAATGAGCAGTTCTTC.

This clonotype was recorded a few times. The chain combines TRBV18 with TRBJ2-3; D is possibly TRBD1 or TRBD2 (7 bases each). CDR1 and CDR2 (germline): KGHSH, LQKENI. CDR3 length equals 14 residues. V was pared by 1 base and J by 6 bases, with 11 bases between. The CDR3 protein is CASSPRQGGDTQYF. CDR3 DNA: TGTGCCAGCTCACCACGCCAGGGGGGGGATACGCAGTATTTT.

The chain joins TRBV4-3 to TRBJ2-1; D possibly matches TRBD1 or TRBD2 (5 bases each). Germline loops: CDR1 LGHNA, CDR2 YSLEER. The CDR3 covers 17 residues. V was pared by 0 bases and J by 5 bases, with 17 bases between. The CDR3 region is CASSQDGEFGHNNEQFF. CDR3 bases: TGCGCCAGCAGCCAAGATGGGGAGTTCGGACATAACAATGAGCAGTTCTTC.

This clonotype has only one observation. The CDR3 DNA sequence: TGTGCCAGCACCCGGGACAGGGAAAGTGGCTACACCTTC. Translation gives CASTRDRESGYTF. The V call is TRBV18, the J call TRBJ1-2; 9 bases map to TRBD1. The CDR3 is 13 residues long. Germline CDR1 is KGHSH and CDR2 is LQKENI. Unmatched junction bases numbered 8, after V lost 8 bases and J lost 7 bases.

The V and J genes are TRBV12-3 or TRBV12-4 and TRBJ2-1; D gene ambiguous. Trimming removed 4 bases from V and 6 bases from J, with 16 bases in between. The CDR3 sequence is 15 residues long. In DNA form, the CDR3 reads TGTGCCAGCAGTTCCGGCGAGACCGGCCTCAATGAGCAGTTCTTC. Its protein product is CASSSGETGLNEQFF.

The chain couples TRBV12-3 or TRBV12-4 to TRBJ2-2; 8 bases agree with TRBD2. V gave up 8 bases and J gave up 5 bases; unmatched junction bases: 4. This CDR3 comprises 13 residues. The chain's CDR3 is CASRGGLTGELFF. The CDR3 DNA reads TGTGCCAGCCGGGGGGGCCTAACCGGGGAGCTGTTTTTT.

This clonotype came up once. This chain connects TRBV20-1 to TRBJ2-1; D possibly matches TRBD1 or TRBD2 (6 bases each). V shed 3 bases and J shed 2 bases, with 11 bases lying between them. Germline V gives CDR1 DFQATT, CDR2 SNEGSKA (reference sequence). CDR3 size: 14 residues. The CDR3 coding sequence is TGCAGTGCTAGCCCGGGGGCCACCTACAATGAGCAGTTCTTC. Its translation: CSASPGATYNEQFF.

This chain uses TRBV12-3 or TRBV12-4 with TRBJ1-2; possible D gene TRBD1, 5 bases. This CDR3 is built from 14 residues. Trimming cost V 3 bases and J 4 bases, with 12 bases left between them. CDR3 DNA sequence: TGTGCCAGCAGTTTCCGCGACAGCCTCTATGGCTACACCTTC. It translates to CASSFRDSLYGYTF.

V usage is TRBV5-1 and J usage is TRBJ1-2; D is perhaps TRBD1 (5 bases). This CDR3 has 13 residues. V shed 5 bases and J shed 5 bases, with 13 bases lying between them. Germline V gene sequence: CDR1 SGHRS, CDR2 YFSETQ. Written as DNA, the CDR3 is TGCGCCAGCAGTTTTGGGGCTCGGTATGGCTACACCTTC. Translated: CASSFGARYGYTF.